This T cell receptor beta chain stems from a study of OX40 agonist ivuxolimab in advanced cancers. Profiling relied on immunoSEQ multiplex PCR, and the TCRdb table lists in-frame clones only, not all of them. The sample has some 130,000 clones; just over 90% are singletons. Any history of autoimmune disease or systemic immunosuppression disqualified patients. Blood was sampled at baseline, cycle 4 day 1, and cycle 7 day 1. Study findings and constraints: Circulating CD4+ and CD8+ T cells showed clonal expansion by week 6 at 0.1 to 3.0 mg/kg. Relative to CD4+ cells, CD8+ T cells on average had more expanded clones.

For this clone: What it binds is not known.

The source was CD4+ or CD8+ T cells sorted from blood, collected in a trial of the OX40 agonist ivuxolimab. The source of this sequence is an adult with an advanced solid tumor such as melanoma, head and neck, liver or kidney cancer.

In DNA form, the CDR3 reads TGTGCCAGCAGTTTAACCAGGGGGCTGGGGGACGGAAACAATGAGCAGTTCTTC. Its protein product is CASSLTRGLGDGNNEQFF. V and J are TRBV28 and TRBJ2-1; 8 nucleotides match TRBD1. The CDR3 covers 18 residues. Trimming at V came to 2 bases and at J to 5 bases, leaving 14 bases not matched to a gene. Germline CDR1 is MDHEN and CDR2 is SYDVKM.